These T cell receptor beta chains were read from a single sample in a study of cytomegalovirus exposure and HLA in healthy donors. Here immunoSEQ multiplex PCR was the method, and the copy in TCRdb shows in-frame clones only, minus some. There are more than 250,000 clones in the sample; roughly 89% occur only once, and about 2.3% lies in the top ten. The sequencing sample was made of PBMCs. The receptors were gathered from a young woman in good health and CMV-seronegative. CDR3s include the opening cysteine and the closing phenylalanine or tryptophan. Fields, in order: V gene, clone size, J gene, D gene, CDR3 DNA, CDR3 protein. A D gene is named only where the DNA matches it firmly. Size is stated for part of the rows, as once, few or many counts, or as a class when the clone is expanded.

TRBV5-1	-	TRBJ1-1	TRBD1	TGCGCCAGCAGCTGGACAGGGTCGGGAGGCACTGAAGCTTTCTTT	CASSWTGSGGTEAFF
TRBV29-1	-	TRBJ1-2	-	TGCAGCGTTCCCGGTGACTCCGGGGGCTACACCTTC	CSVPGDSGGYTF
TRBV5-4	-	TRBJ2-3	TRBD2	TGTGCCAGCAGCTATTTGGCGGGGGGAAATCGAGATACGCAGTATTTT	CASSYLAGGNRDTQYF
TRBV6-6	-	TRBJ2-7	-	TGTGCCAGCAGTTACTATCTTGAGCAGTACTTC	CASSYYLEQYF
TRBV5-1	-	TRBJ2-3	-	TGCGCCAGCAGCTCCCTGGGGGGGCAAAGGGGAGATACGCAGTATTTT	CASSSLGGQRGDTQYF
TRBV10-3	-	TRBJ2-7	-	TGTGCCAATTCACAGGGATTCCCGGGGGAGCAGTACTTC	CANSQGFPGEQYF
TRBV7-3	once	TRBJ1-4	TRBD1	TGTGCCAGCAGCATCAAAGGGGGCTCTAATGAAAAACTGTTTTTT	CASSIKGGSNEKLFF
TRBV10-2	-	TRBJ1-4	-	TGCGCCAGCAGTGAGTGGTCCAACCGGGGTGAAAAACTGTTTTTT	CASSEWSNRGEKLFF
TRBV7-6	-	TRBJ1-4	-	TGTGCCAGCAGCTCACGGGGGGGAAGTAGAAAACTGTTTTTT	CASSSRGGSRKLFF
TRBV19	once	TRBJ1-1	TRBD1	TGTGCCAGTAGTATCGGGACAGGGGCGAGGGGGAACACTGAAGCTTTCTTT	CASSIGTGARGNTEAFF
TRBV5-4	-	TRBJ1-3	TRBD1	TGTGCCAGCAGCCGCAACGTTCGAGAAGGGGGCAGGAACACCATATATTTT	CASSRNVREGGRNTIYF
TRBV27	-	TRBJ2-7	-	TGTGCCAGCAGCCCTAGGGGGGGGGAACACGAGCAGTACTTC	CASSPRGGEHEQYF
TRBV19	-	TRBJ2-7	-	TGTGCCAGTAGTTCAGGGGATTCCTCCTACGAGCAGTACTTC	CASSSGDSSYEQYF
TRBV7-9	-	TRBJ1-1	-	TGTTCCAGCAGCGCAGTCGGGGGAGAAGCTTTCTTT	CSSSAVGGEAFF
TRBV5-6	-	TRBJ2-7	TRBD1	TGTGCCAGCAGGAAGACAGGGGGCGAGTACGAGCAGTACTTC	CASRKTGGEYEQYF